The present T cell receptor beta chain was sequenced within a study of blood T cell repertoires in COVID-19. Study-level information: COVID-19 samples from acute and convalescent phases originated in the United States, Italy and Spain. T cells, B-cell-depleted T cells, or PBMCs supplied cDNA or gDNA.

Measured with immunoSEQ multiplex PCR; TCRdb has only the in-frame clones, and not every one. This table has about 190,000 clones, 88% appearing once. Germline CDR1 is SGHNT and CDR2 is YENEEA. The CDR3 length is 14 residues. The V end was cut by 4 bases, the J end by 5 bases, with 13 bases between. The receptor's source is a young man with active or convalescent COVID-19. The sequenced sample was peripheral blood. The chain has TRBV11-3 and TRBJ2-3; perhaps TRBD1 as D (6 bases). The CDR3 DNA sequence: TGTGCCAGCAGCTATGCGGCAGGGGTAGATACGCAGTATTTT. Its protein is CASSYAAGVDTQYF.